This entry is about one T cell receptor (beta chain). The data belong to a study of stem cell transplantation in POMP-related autoinflammatory disease. Measured with immunoSEQ multiplex PCR; TCRdb has only the in-frame clones, and not every one. The sample holds tens of thousands of clones, approximately 90% seen once. Germline-derived CDR1 and CDR2 are MNHEY and SMNVEV (reference sequence). Unmatched junction bases numbered 7, after V lost 1 base and J lost 4 bases. This CDR3 contains 16 residues. The chain uses TRBV27 and TRBJ1-1, with 9 positions matching TRBD1. The origin of this receptor is a human patient with POMP-related autoinflammation and immune dysregulation (PRAID). T cells may partly derive from the graft donor. The sequencing used CD4+ T cells from PBMCs, collected after stem cell transplantation. The CDR3 region is CASSLLGTGRVTEAFF. In DNA, the CDR3 is TGTGCCAGCAGTTTATTGGGGACAGGGCGGGTCACTGAAGCTTTCTTT.